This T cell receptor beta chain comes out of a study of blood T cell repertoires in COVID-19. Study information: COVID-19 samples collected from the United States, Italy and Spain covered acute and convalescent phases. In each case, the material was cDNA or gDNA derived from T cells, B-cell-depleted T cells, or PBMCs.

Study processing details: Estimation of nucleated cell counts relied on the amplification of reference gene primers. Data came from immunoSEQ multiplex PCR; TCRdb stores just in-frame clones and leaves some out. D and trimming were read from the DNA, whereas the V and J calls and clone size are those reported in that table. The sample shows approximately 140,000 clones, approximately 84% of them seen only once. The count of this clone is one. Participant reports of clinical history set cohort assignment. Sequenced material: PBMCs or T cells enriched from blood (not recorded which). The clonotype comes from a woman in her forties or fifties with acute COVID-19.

The CDR3 region has the DNA TGCGCCAGCAGCGCAAGACAGGATTTGGGGGAGACCCAGTACTTC. Translating gives CASSARQDLGETQYF. V and J are TRBV10-2 and TRBJ2-5; a possible D gene is TRBD1 (6 bases). From germline, CDR1 is WSHSY and CDR2 SAAADI. CDR3 length: 15 amino acids. With 6 bases removed from V and 5 bases from J, the gap between germline ends came to 19 bases.